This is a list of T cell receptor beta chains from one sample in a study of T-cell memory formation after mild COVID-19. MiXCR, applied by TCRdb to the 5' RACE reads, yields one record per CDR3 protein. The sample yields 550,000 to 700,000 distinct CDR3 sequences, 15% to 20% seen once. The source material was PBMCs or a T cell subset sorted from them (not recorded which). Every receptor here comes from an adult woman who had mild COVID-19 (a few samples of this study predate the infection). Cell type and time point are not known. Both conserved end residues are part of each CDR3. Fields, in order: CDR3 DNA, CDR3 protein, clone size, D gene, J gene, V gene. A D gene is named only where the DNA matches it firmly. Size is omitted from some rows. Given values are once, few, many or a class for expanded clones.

CDR3nt: TGTGCCTTCAGCGAACCGGGACTAGCGGGAGGGAAAGAGCAGTACTTC; CDR3aa: CAFSEPGLAGGKEQYF; abundance: NA; d_gene: TRBD2; j_gene: TRBJ2-7; v_gene: TRBV7-9
CDR3nt: TGTGCCAGCAGCCAATTCGTAGAGCGGGACGACCTTCCCTACGAGCAGTACTTC; CDR3aa: CASSQFVERDDLPYEQYF; abundance: few; d_gene: TRBD2; j_gene: TRBJ2-7; v_gene: TRBV4-2
CDR3nt: TGTGCCAGCAGTACTACTTTGCGGGAGGGCCCTGATACGCAGTATTTT; CDR3aa: CASSTTLREGPDTQYF; abundance: NA; d_gene: TRBD2; j_gene: TRBJ2-3; v_gene: TRBV2
CDR3nt: TGTGCCACGTCGGGGATTTATGGCTACACCTTC; CDR3aa: CATSGIYGYTF; abundance: NA; d_gene: NA; j_gene: TRBJ1-2; v_gene: TRBV24-1
CDR3nt: TGTGCCAGCAGTGAAAGGGCTAGCATCGCCGGGGAGCTGTTTTTT; CDR3aa: CASSERASIAGELFF; abundance: few; d_gene: NA; j_gene: TRBJ2-2; v_gene: TRBV25-1
CDR3nt: TGTGCCAGCAGCGGTCAGGGGTCGACATACACCGGGGAGCTGTTTTTT; CDR3aa: CASSGQGSTYTGELFF; abundance: few; d_gene: NA; j_gene: TRBJ2-2; v_gene: TRBV5-4
CDR3nt: TGTGCCAGCAGCAGACGGGACTACCGGAGCTCCTACAATGAGCAGTTCTTC; CDR3aa: CASSRRDYRSSYNEQFF; abundance: NA; d_gene: TRBD2; j_gene: TRBJ2-1; v_gene: TRBV7-9
CDR3nt: TGTGCCAGCAGCGCGTCGGACGGACTTTCTGGGGCCAACGTCCTGACTTTC; CDR3aa: CASSASDGLSGANVLTF; abundance: NA; d_gene: NA; j_gene: TRBJ2-6; v_gene: TRBV9
CDR3nt: TGTGCCAGCAGGGAAGGGGGCACTGGAAAAACCATATATTTT; CDR3aa: CASREGGTGKTIYF; abundance: NA; d_gene: TRBD1; j_gene: TRBJ1-3; v_gene: TRBV12-3/TRBV12-4
CDR3nt: TGTGCCAGCAGCTTCGGGCAGGGGACTATCACTGAAGCTTTCTTT; CDR3aa: CASSFGQGTITEAFF; abundance: NA; d_gene: NA; j_gene: TRBJ1-1; v_gene: TRBV12-3/TRBV12-4
CDR3nt: TGTGCCAGCAGCCTGTACAGAAACAATGAGCAGTTCTTC; CDR3aa: CASSLYRNNEQFF; abundance: NA; d_gene: NA; j_gene: TRBJ2-1; v_gene: TRBV7-2
CDR3nt: TGTGCCAGCAGGAAGTGGGGAGGAGCAGATACGCAGTATTTT; CDR3aa: CASRKWGGADTQYF; abundance: few; d_gene: NA; j_gene: TRBJ2-3; v_gene: TRBV7-3
CDR3nt: TGTGCCAGCGGCCCCATGGGGGGGAAAGTCTACGAGCAGTACTTC; CDR3aa: CASGPMGGKVYEQYF; abundance: NA; d_gene: TRBD2; j_gene: TRBJ2-7; v_gene: TRBV7-9
CDR3nt: TGTGCCACCAGCTTTGGGACTAGCGGCTACAATGAGCAGTTCTTC; CDR3aa: CATSFGTSGYNEQFF; abundance: few; d_gene: TRBD2; j_gene: TRBJ2-1; v_gene: TRBV24-1
CDR3nt: TGTGCCAGCAGCTTAGATGGCAGGGGCGATGAGCAGTTCTTC; CDR3aa: CASSLDGRGDEQFF; abundance: few; d_gene: NA; j_gene: TRBJ2-1; v_gene: TRBV7-9
CDR3nt: TGTGCCAGCAGCCAAGATCGACGGACAGGGTTCAATGAGCAGTTCTTC; CDR3aa: CASSQDRRTGFNEQFF; abundance: few; d_gene: TRBD1; j_gene: TRBJ2-1; v_gene: TRBV3-1
CDR3nt: TGTGCCAGCAGTTACACAGGGGGCAGGAACACTGAAGCTTTCTTT; CDR3aa: CASSYTGGRNTEAFF; abundance: NA; d_gene: TRBD1; j_gene: TRBJ1-1; v_gene: TRBV27
CDR3nt: TGCGCCAGCAGCACGGGACAGGGGGCATGGACTGAAGCTTTCTTT; CDR3aa: CASSTGQGAWTEAFF; abundance: NA; d_gene: TRBD1; j_gene: TRBJ1-1; v_gene: TRBV5-1
CDR3nt: TGTGCCAGCAGGACGGGACTACGGTTCAATGAGCAGTTCTTC; CDR3aa: CASRTGLRFNEQFF; abundance: few; d_gene: TRBD2; j_gene: TRBJ2-1; v_gene: TRBV7-2
CDR3nt: TGCGCCAGCAGCCAAGAGGGAGTTTTAGCAGGGGCAGTCGACGAGCAGTACTTC; CDR3aa: CASSQEGVLAGAVDEQYF; abundance: NA; d_gene: NA; j_gene: TRBJ2-7; v_gene: TRBV4-1
CDR3nt: TGTGCCACCAGTGATTTGCAGACTAGCGGGAGGGCTATATCCTACAATGAGCAGTTCTTC; CDR3aa: CATSDLQTSGRAISYNEQFF; abundance: NA; d_gene: TRBD2; j_gene: TRBJ2-1; v_gene: TRBV24-1
CDR3nt: TGTGCCAGCTCCCAGTCGGTAACAGATACGCAGTATTTT; CDR3aa: CASSQSVTDTQYF; abundance: few; d_gene: NA; j_gene: TRBJ2-3; v_gene: TRBV18
CDR3nt: TGCGCCAGCAGCTTTCGAGGAATGCACGGCTACACCTTC; CDR3aa: CASSFRGMHGYTF; abundance: many; d_gene: NA; j_gene: TRBJ1-2; v_gene: TRBV5-1
CDR3nt: TGTGCCAGCAGTTACTCTACCCCAGGGTTTAGGGATACGCAGTATTTT; CDR3aa: CASSYSTPGFRDTQYF; abundance: NA; d_gene: NA; j_gene: TRBJ2-3; v_gene: TRBV6-5
CDR3nt: TGTGCCAGCAGCGTAGCCTGGGGGAGTATCTACGAGCAGTACTTC; CDR3aa: CASSVAWGSIYEQYF; abundance: NA; d_gene: NA; j_gene: TRBJ2-7; v_gene: TRBV9
CDR3nt: TGTGCCAGCAGCCGAGGACTAGCGGGGGGGGAAGAGACCCAGTACTTC; CDR3aa: CASSRGLAGGEETQYF; abundance: NA; d_gene: TRBD2; j_gene: TRBJ2-5; v_gene: TRBV3-1
CDR3nt: TGTGCCAGCAGTTTCGGTGAGGGGCCACCCCTCCACTTT; CDR3aa: CASSFGEGPPLHF; abundance: NA; d_gene: NA; j_gene: TRBJ1-6; v_gene: TRBV27
CDR3nt: TGTGCCAGCAGCCCATTGCGCCAGGCAATGAGAAAACTGTTTTTT; CDR3aa: CASSPLRQAMRKLFF; abundance: few; d_gene: NA; j_gene: TRBJ1-4; v_gene: TRBV7-2
CDR3nt: TGTGCCACCAAGGGACCAAACCAAGAGACCCAGTACTTC; CDR3aa: CATKGPNQETQYF; abundance: NA; d_gene: NA; j_gene: TRBJ2-5; v_gene: TRBV15
CDR3nt: TGTGCCAGCAGCTTTTCTACAGGGCGCGAGCAGTACTTC; CDR3aa: CASSFSTGREQYF; abundance: NA; d_gene: NA; j_gene: TRBJ2-7; v_gene: TRBV7-9
CDR3nt: TGCAGCGTCCGGGACAAGGATGAAAAACTGTTTTTT; CDR3aa: CSVRDKDEKLFF; abundance: few; d_gene: NA; j_gene: TRBJ1-4; v_gene: TRBV29-1